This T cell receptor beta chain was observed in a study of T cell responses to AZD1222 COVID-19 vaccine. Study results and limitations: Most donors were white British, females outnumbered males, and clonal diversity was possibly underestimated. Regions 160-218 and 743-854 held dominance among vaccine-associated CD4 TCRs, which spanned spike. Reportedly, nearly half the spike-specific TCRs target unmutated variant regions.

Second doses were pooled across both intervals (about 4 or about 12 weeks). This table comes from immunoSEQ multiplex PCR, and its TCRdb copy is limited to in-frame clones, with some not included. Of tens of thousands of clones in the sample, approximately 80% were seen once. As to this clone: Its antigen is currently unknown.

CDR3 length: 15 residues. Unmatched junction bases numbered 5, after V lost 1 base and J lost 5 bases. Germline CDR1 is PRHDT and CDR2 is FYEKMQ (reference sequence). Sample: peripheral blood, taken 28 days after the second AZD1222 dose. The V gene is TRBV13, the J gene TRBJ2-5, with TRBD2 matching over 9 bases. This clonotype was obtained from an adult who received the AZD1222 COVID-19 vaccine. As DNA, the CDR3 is TGTGCCAGCAGCTTAGCAGCGGGGGGTGCGGAGACCCAGTACTTC. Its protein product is CASSLAAGGAETQYF.